This TCR beta chain was profiled in a study of T cell responses to AZD1222 COVID-19 vaccine. Repertoires were generated with immunoSEQ multiplex PCR, while TCRdb's copy carries only in-frame clones and drops some. Among tens of thousands of clones, roughly 90% were seen once, and the ten largest hold 4% to 5%. Overall study results and limits: White British donors predominated, females outnumbered males, and clonal diversity was possibly underestimated. Only six or seven AZD1222 recipients tested seropositive at baseline.

Trimming removed 4 bases at V and 2 bases at J, with 26 bases between. Germline values: CDR1 SGHDN, CDR2 FVKESK. CDR3 length: 19 residues. As for this clone: What it binds is unknown.

Source: peripheral blood, taken on day 0 of AZD1222 vaccination. The chain carries TRBV14 and TRBJ1-2; a possible D gene is TRBD1 (5 bases). This clonotype originated in an adult in good health. Here the CDR3 reads CASSPRGVGERDYNYGYTF. For the CDR3, the DNA is TGTGCCAGCAGCCCCAGAGGGGTGGGGGAACGAGATTACAACTATGGCTACACCTTC.